Listed below are T cell receptor beta chains from one sample, sequenced in a study of T cell changes during pregnancy in multiple sclerosis. The repertoire was sequenced with immunoSEQ multiplex PCR; TCRdb's copy has only in-frame clones and lacks some. The repertoire holds 33,000 or so clones, 90% seen once, with approximately 5.9% in the top ten. The specimen comprised peripheral blood, sampled in the third trimester of pregnancy. The receptors shown here come from a female donor in good health, enrolled as a control in a pregnancy study. The CDR3 runs from the conserved cysteine through the conserved F or W. D genes are given only for firm matches. Only part of the rows carry a size: once, few, many, or a class if the clone is expanded.

abundance	v_gene	d_gene	j_gene	CDR3nt	CDR3aa
-	TRBV6-1	TRBD2	TRBJ2-3	TGTGCCAGCACATCCCTAGCGGGGGGCGGGGATACGCAGTATTTT	CASTSLAGGGDTQYF
-	TRBV19	TRBD1	TRBJ1-5	TGTGCCAGTAGTAACGAAGACAGGGCTAGCAATCAGCCCCAGCATTTT	CASSNEDRASNQPQHF
-	TRBV6-1	TRBD2	TRBJ2-4	TGTGCCAGCAGTGAACGGGAGGCAGCCAAAAACATTCAGTACTTC	CASSEREAAKNIQYF
once	TRBV30	TRBD2	TRBJ2-2	TGTGCCTGGAGTGTCGGGACTAGTGCCGGGGAGCTGTTTTTT	CAWSVGTSAGELFF
-	TRBV6-8	TRBD1	TRBJ2-7	TGTGCCAGCAGTGCTACCCTCCGGGACAGCTCCTACGAGCAGTACTTC	CASSATLRDSSYEQYF
-	TRBV19	-	TRBJ1-2	TGTGCCAGTAGTATAGTAGAGGGCGGCTACACCTTC	CASSIVEGGYTF
-	TRBV6-4	TRBD1	TRBJ1-4	TGTGCCAGCAGTCCCGAGGCTGGGACAGCAAATGAAAAACTGTTTTTT	CASSPEAGTANEKLFF
-	TRBV7-9	-	TRBJ2-1	TGTGCCAGCTTCCCGGGTGGCTCCTACAATGAGCAGTTCTTC	CASFPGGSYNEQFF
once	TRBV7-9	TRBD1	TRBJ1-5	TGTGCCAGCAGCTTAACTTCCGGGACAGGCAATCAGCCCCAGCATTTT	CASSLTSGTGNQPQHF
-	TRBV30	TRBD2	TRBJ2-1	TGTGCCTGGAGTGTACGCGGACTAGCGGGAGGTTTAACCCGGGGTGAGCAGTTCTTC	CAWSVRGLAGGLTRGEQFF
-	TRBV5-6	-	TRBJ1-5	TGTGCCAGCAGCCCCTCAGGATTTGGCCAGCCCCAGCATTTT	CASSPSGFGQPQHF
-	TRBV6-5	-	TRBJ1-4	TGTGCCAGCGCCGGGGGGGTCGTTGAAAAACTGTTTTTT	CASAGGVVEKLFF
-	TRBV9	-	TRBJ2-1	TGTGCCAGCAGCGCCCTACGCTACAATGAGCAGTTCTTC	CASSALRYNEQFF
-	TRBV11-2	TRBD1	TRBJ1-3	TGTGCCAGCAGCTTAGTAAGGGGGCTAAGTGGAAACACCATATATTTT	CASSLVRGLSGNTIYF
-	TRBV10-3	-	TRBJ2-1	TGTGCCATCAGTGAGTCGATGGGAGACAATGAGCAGTTCTTC	CAISESMGDNEQFF
-	TRBV25-1	-	TRBJ1-2	TGTGCCAGCAGTGGGATCTCGGGACAAAACTATGGCTACACCTTC	CASSGISGQNYGYTF
-	TRBV5-8	-	TRBJ2-3	TGTGCCAGCAGCTTGGACAGGGGCACAGATACGCAGTATTTT	CASSLDRGTDTQYF
-	TRBV9	TRBD2	TRBJ2-3	TGTGCCAGCAGCCCCGGACTAGCGGGCCTCGGCACAGATACGCAGTATTTT	CASSPGLAGLGTDTQYF
once	TRBV9	-	TRBJ2-1	TGTGCCAGCAGCGAGACCCCACTAGAGCTTGGCGGTGAGCAGTTCTTC	CASSETPLELGGEQFF
-	TRBV5-8	TRBD2	TRBJ2-1	TGTGCCAGCAGCTCTCGCTGGCTAGCGGGGGATGGTGAGCAGTTCTTC	CASSSRWLAGDGEQFF
-	TRBV7-3	TRBD1	TRBJ1-6	TGTGCCAGCAGCGGGACAGGGACTTCACCCCTCCACTTT	CASSGTGTSPLHF
-	TRBV28	-	TRBJ1-2	TGTGCCAGCAGTTTCGCAGGGGTGGCCCCGGGCTACACCTTC	CASSFAGVAPGYTF
-	TRBV7-2	TRBD1	TRBJ2-7	TGTGCCAGCAGCCAATCCGCCAGGGGGTCCACCTACGAGCAGTACTTC	CASSQSARGSTYEQYF
-	TRBV29-1	TRBD2	TRBJ2-7	TGCAGCGTGTCTCTAGCGGGAGCTTGGTACGAGCAGTACTTC	CSVSLAGAWYEQYF
-	TRBV4-1	TRBD1	TRBJ2-5	TGCGCCAGCAGCTGGGGACAGGGGAGCCTGTACCAAGAGACCCAGTACTTC	CASSWGQGSLYQETQYF
-	TRBV4-2	TRBD2	TRBJ2-2	TGTGCCAGCAGCCACCGCACTAGCGGGACGAACACCGGGGAGCTGTTTTTT	CASSHRTSGTNTGELFF
-	TRBV30	TRBD1	TRBJ1-6	TGTGCCTGGAGTATCGGACAGGGATGGGGAAATTCACCCCTCCACTTT	CAWSIGQGWGNSPLHF
-	TRBV2	TRBD2	TRBJ2-7	TGTGCCAGCAGCGGTCCGGGACTAGCGGGGCCACCCTACGAGCAGTACTTC	CASSGPGLAGPPYEQYF
-	TRBV6-4	-	TRBJ1-1	TGTGCCAGCAGTGCCACGACACCGACCACTGAAGCTTTCTTT	CASSATTPTTEAFF
-	TRBV2	TRBD1	TRBJ1-5	TGTGCCAGCAGGGAGAGTGGGACAGGAAGTAATCAGCCCCAGCATTTT	CASRESGTGSNQPQHF